The clone carrying this T cell receptor (beta chain) was observed many times. Antigen: not known. The data belong to a study of T cell repertoires in cytomegalovirus infection. Across the whole study: CMV infection and matching HLA type were both indicated by public TCR beta signatures.

One entry per CDR3 protein results from TCRdb running MiXCR on the reads. The sample contains hundreds of thousands of distinct CDR3 sequences, around 9.6% of which appear only once. Findings and caveats of the study: Cumulative frequency of public TCR beta families picked out carriers of CMV plus the relevant HLA. In two of eight donors, the top clonotype was HLA-C-restricted CMV-specific.

The CDR3 loop spans 15 amino acids. With 4 bases clipped from V and 5 bases from J, the junction kept 6 bases outside the gene matches. Germline assignment: CDR1 WSHSY and CDR2 SAAADI. The TCR was taken from a human donor in good health (CMV status not recorded). Some clones in this sample may be carry-over from other donors' samples. The sequenced sample consisted of PBMCs. This chain connects TRBV10-2 to TRBJ2-2; 8 bases match TRBD2. DNA of the CDR3: TGCGCCAGCAGTGTTAGCGGGGTAGATACCGGGGAGCTGTTTTTT. Translated: CASSVSGVDTGELFF.